This T cell receptor beta chain is from a study of T cells in Graves' hyperthyroidism and ophthalmopathy. Regarding the study as a whole: Stable hyperthyroidism was told apart from ophthalmopathy by a model built on 13 V-J features.

The source material, RNA transcripts, was used to amplify TCR beta CDR3 regions. HTBI primers drove first-round RT-PCR of the TCR CDR3. One entry per CDR3 protein, called by TCRdb with MiXCR from the multiplex PCR reads. Of hundreds of thousands of distinct CDR3 sequences in the sample, roughly 15% were seen once. In its sample, this clonotype was seen many times. Its antigen is not known. The specimen sequenced was blood. The sequence came from a man aged 18 to 29 with Graves' ophthalmopathy.

The DNA for the CDR3 is TGTGCCAGCAGCCACGTATTCCCGGGACAGGGAAACAATTCACCCCTCCACTTT. Residues: CASSHVFPGQGNNSPLHF. The chain is built from TRBV3-1 and TRBJ1-6; 9 bases match TRBD1. Germline CDR1 LGHDT, CDR2 YNNKEL (reference sequence). J gave up 7 bases and V 3 bases, and 13 bases lay outside the gene matches. The CDR3 extends over 18 amino acids. The full variable domain, its missing parts supplied by reference TRBV3-1 and TRBJ1-6, is DTAVSQTPKYLVTQMGNDKSIKCEQNLGHDTMYWYKQDSKKFLKIMFSYNNKELIINETVPNRFSPKSPDKAHLNLHINSLELGDSAVYFCASSHVFPGQGNNSPLHFGNGTRLTVT.